The 29 T cell receptor beta chains below all came from one sample that was sequenced in a study of blood T cell repertoires in COVID-19. Sequencing used immunoSEQ multiplex PCR; TCRdb keeps in-frame clones, though not all of them. The sample consists of fewer than 300,000 clones, 70% to 90% of them appearing once. Sequenced material: PBMCs or T cells enriched from blood (not recorded which). Receptors were obtained from a woman aged 30 to 39 who had recovered from COVID-19.

The chain uses TRBV7-9 and TRBJ2-7; perhaps TRBD1 as D (6 bases). V shed 6 bases and J shed 0 bases, with 12 bases lying between them. Germline CDR1 and CDR2: SEHNR and FQNEAQ (reference sequence). The CDR3 consists of 14 residues. The CDR3 protein is CASSSGQSSYEQYF. In DNA, the CDR3 is TGTGCCAGCAGTTCCGGACAGAGCTCCTACGAGCAGTACTTC. The full variable domain, in which reference TRBV7-9 and TRBJ2-7 provide the parts outside the CDR3, is DTGVSQNPRHKITKRGQNVTFRCDPISEHNRLYWYRQTLGQGPEFLTYFQNEAQLEKSRLLSDRFSAERPKGSFSTLEIQRTEQGDSAMYLCASSSGQSSYEQYFGPGTRLTVT.

The V and J genes are TRBV5-1 and TRBJ1-5; unclear D gene. V lost 4 bases and J lost 10, with 15 bases in between. CDR1 is SGHRS and CDR2 is YFSETQ in the germline V gene. The CDR3 has 13 amino acids. CDR3 region: CASSPEIGSPQHF. The DNA of the CDR3 is TGCGCCAGCAGCCCCGAAATCGGGTCCCCCCAGCATTTT.

The chain is built from TRBV13 and TRBJ2-1; D is perhaps TRBD1 (6 bases). This CDR3 has 17 residues. V lost 5 bases and J 6 bases, leaving 23 bases between the germline ends. CDR1 is PRHDT and CDR2 is FYEKMQ in the germline V gene (reference sequence). This CDR3 reads CASSPTYGQSRANEQFF. DNA for the CDR3: TGTGCCAGCAGCCCCACTTACGGACAGAGTAGGGCCAATGAGCAGTTCTTC.

The chain carries TRBV7-9 and TRBJ2-3, with 13 bases identical to TRBD2. CDR3 length: 18 residues. With 4 bases clipped from V and 2 bases from J, the junction kept 9 bases outside the gene matches. CDR1 is SEHNR, CDR2 FQNEAQ, per germline (reference sequence). For the CDR3, the DNA is TGTGCCAGCAGCTCAACTCGACTAGCGGGGGGATACACAGATACGCAGTATTTT. Translated: CASSSTRLAGGYTDTQYF.

This clone has only one observation. The chain is built from TRBV7-9 and TRBJ1-5, with 7 bases aligning to TRBD1. V shed 4 bases and J 3 bases; nucleotides not matched to a gene: 9. CDR1 and CDR2 (germline): SEHNR, FQNEAQ (reference sequence). The CDR3 has 16 residues. This CDR3 is CASSSGTDGPNQPQHF. In DNA form, the CDR3 reads TGTGCCAGCAGCTCCGGGACAGACGGCCCCAATCAGCCCCAGCATTTT.

V and J are TRBV9 and TRBJ1-4, with TRBD1 matching over 8 bases. Germline values: CDR1 SGDLS, CDR2 YYNGEE. V trimming: 4 bases; J trimming: 8 bases; junction bases outside the gene matches: 4. The CDR3 totals 13 residues. CDR3 protein: CASSSRTGEKLFF. The CDR3 DNA reads as TGTGCCAGCAGCTCCAGGACAGGGGAAAAACTGTTTTTT.

The chain links TRBV20-1 to TRBJ1-1, with 10 positions matching TRBD1. The CDR3 length is 13 residues. From germline, CDR1 is DFQATT and CDR2 SNEGSKA (reference sequence). V lost 3 bases, J lost 4 bases, and 2 bases stayed unmatched. CDR3: CSASGQGVTEAFF. In DNA, the CDR3 is TGCAGTGCTAGTGGACAGGGGGTCACTGAAGCTTTCTTT.

The chain couples TRBV7-6 to TRBJ2-6, with TRBD2 matching over 7 bases. Unmatched junction bases numbered 4, after V lost 5 bases and J lost 3 bases. This CDR3 contains 15 residues. The germline V gene encodes CDR1 SGHVS and CDR2 FNYEAQ. The CDR3 sequence is CASSPAGVGANVLTF. The DNA of the CDR3 is TGTGCCAGCAGCCCGGCGGGGGTTGGGGCCAACGTCCTGACTTTC.

The V and J genes are TRBV2 and TRBJ2-1; D unresolved. The germline V gene has CDR1 SNHLY and CDR2 FYNNEI. The CDR3 length is 13 residues. Trimming stripped 5 bases from V and 5 bases from J, with 10 bases between. For the CDR3, the DNA is TGTGCCAGCAGTTTAGACGCGGACAATGAGCAGTTCTTC. Translation: CASSLDADNEQFF.

The chain is built from TRBV3-1 (or the pseudogene TRBV3-2) and TRBJ1-1; D may be TRBD1 (5 bases). The CDR3 has 11 amino acids. The germline V and J ends were trimmed by 1 base and 10 bases, with 7 bases remaining between them. Germline lookup yields CDR1 LGHDT and CDR2 YNNKEL (reference sequence). The CDR3 DNA follows: TGTGCCAGCAGCCAAGCGGGGGGAGCTTTCTTT. As protein: CASSQAGGAFF.

This sequence joins TRBV5-1 and TRBJ2-2; TRBD1 agrees at 8 bases. CDR3 size: 18 residues. The germline gives CDR1 SGHRS, CDR2 YFSETQ. The V and J ends lost 5 bases and 0 bases, in that order; junction bases with no gene match: 12. CDR3 sequence: CASRALLTGEANTGELFF. CDR3 in DNA: TGCGCCAGCAGGGCCCTCCTGACAGGGGAGGCGAACACCGGGGAGCTGTTTTTT.

The DNA for the CDR3 is TGTGCCAGCACCTCGTTGGGGGGGGGCTCCTACAATGAGCAGTTCTTC. Encoded protein: CASTSLGGGSYNEQFF. The chain uses TRBV7-6 and TRBJ2-1; 7 nucleotides match TRBD2. This CDR3 contains 16 residues. Germline V gene lookup returns CDR1 SGHVS and CDR2 FNYEAQ. Trimming cost V 7 bases and J 0 bases; bases outside gene matches: 9. Supplemented by reference TRBV7-6 and TRBJ2-1, the full variable domain reads GAGVSQSPRYKVTKRGQDVALRCDPISGHVSLYWYRQALGQGPEFLTYFNYEAQQDKSGLPNDRFSAERPEGSISTLTIQRTEQRDSAMYRCASTSLGGGSYNEQFFGPGTRLTVL.

V usage is TRBV11-2 and J usage is TRBJ2-7; a weak D match, TRBD1 (5 bases). V shed 0 bases and J shed 7 bases, with 16 bases lying between them. This CDR3 comprises 15 residues. Looked up from germline, CDR1 is SGHAT and CDR2 is FQNNGV. The CDR3 nucleotides are TGTGCCAGCAGCTTAGAGCAGGGCATTATGGGAGAGCAGTACTTC. It specifies CASSLEQGIMGEQYF. Variable domain in full (rest from reference TRBV11-2 and TRBJ2-7): EAGVAQSPRYKIIEKRQSVAFWCNPISGHATLYWYQQILGQGPKLLIQFQNNGVVDDSQLPKDRFSAERLKGVDSTLKIQPAKLEDSAVYLCASSLEQGIMGEQYFGPGTRLTVT.

The gene calls are TRBV10-3 and TRBJ2-2; D is possibly TRBD1 (6 bases). Germline V gene data show CDR1 as ENHRY and CDR2 as SYGVKD. Trimming left V 4 bases short and J 2 bases short, with 11 bases between. The CDR3 is 15 residues long. CDR3: CAISGGQFNTGELFF. Here the CDR3 DNA reads TGTGCCATCAGTGGGGGGCAGTTCAACACCGGGGAGCTGTTTTTT.

This sequence joins TRBV5-1 and TRBJ2-2; TRBD2 agrees at 9 bases. The germline gives CDR1 SGHRS, CDR2 YFSETQ. V trimming: 0 bases; J trimming: 0 bases; junction bases outside the gene matches: 6. The CDR3 has 18 amino acids. In nucleotides, the CDR3 is TGCGCCAGCAGCTTGGCTTCGCGGGGGGGATCGAACACCGGGGAGCTGTTTTTT. It translates to CASSLASRGGSNTGELFF.

The V gene is TRBV12-5, the J gene TRBJ1-2; 7 bases map to TRBD1. CDR3 length: 12 residues. The junction had 4 bases not matched to a gene; V was cut back by 7 bases and J by 5 bases. Germline V gives CDR1 LGHNT, CDR2 FRNRAP. This CDR3 reads CASAGDSYGYTF. DNA for the CDR3: TGTGCTAGTGCCGGGGACAGTTATGGCTACACCTTC.

The rearrangement joins TRBV4-2 to TRBJ2-5, with D tentatively TRBD1 (5 bases). The CDR3 spans 15 residues. CDR1 LGHNA and CDR2 YNFKEQ come from the germline V gene. With 0 bases removed from V and 7 bases from J, the gap between germline ends came to 15 bases. The CDR3 DNA follows: TGTGCCAGCAGCCAAGACCTCAGGGTCCTGGGGACCCAGTACTTC. This encodes CASSQDLRVLGTQYF.

This clone appeared once. The chain joins TRBV29-1 to TRBJ2-1; 8 bases map to TRBD2. V shed 7 bases, J shed 3 bases, and the junction held 5 bases outside the gene matches. The CDR3 consists of 13 residues. Germline CDR1 is SQVTM and CDR2 is ANQGSEA. CDR3 sequence reads: CSGMRGVYNEQFF. The CDR3 coding sequence is TGCAGCGGGATGCGGGGGGTCTACAATGAGCAGTTCTTC.

A few counts support this clone. The J gene is TRBJ1-1, the V gene TRBV4-1; a possible D gene is TRBD1 (6 bases). The germline V gene has CDR1 MGHRA and CDR2 YSYEKL. The V end lost 2 bases, the J end lost 6 bases, and 13 bases lay between the germline ends. This CDR3 spans 14 amino acids. CDR3 in DNA: TGCGCCAGCAGCCAAACGGACAGTTTGCCTGAAGCTTTCTTT. Translating gives CASSQTDSLPEAFF.

V is TRBV24-1 and J is TRBJ1-2; 9 nucleotides agree with TRBD1. The germline V gene has CDR1 KGHDR and CDR2 SFDVKD. V lost 4 bases and J lost 1; bases outside the gene matches: 9. The CDR3 runs 17 residues. The CDR3 spells CATSDGQGKGYNYGYTF. The DNA for the CDR3 is TGTGCCACCAGTGACGGACAGGGGAAGGGGTATAACTATGGCTACACCTTC.

The J gene is TRBJ2-1, the V gene TRBV7-7; TRBD2 matches 14 bases. From germline, CDR1 is SSHAT and CDR2 FNYEAQ (reference sequence). Germline trimming cut 2 bases from V and 5 bases from J; bases unmatched to any gene: 5. CDR3 length equals 17 residues. For the CDR3, the DNA is TGTGCCAGCAGCTTATACCCGGGACTAGCGGGAGACAATGAGCAGTTCTTC. Its protein product is CASSLYPGLAGDNEQFF. The whole variable domain, filled in from reference TRBV7-7 and TRBJ2-1, reads GAGVSQSPRYKVTKRGQDVTLRCDPISSHATLYWYQQALGQGPEFLTYFNYEAQPDKSGLPSDRFSAERPEGSISTLTIQRTEQRDSAMYRCASSLYPGLAGDNEQFFGPGTRLTVL.

The chain has TRBV7-9 and TRBJ2-2; D is unclear. Germline CDR1 is SEHNR and CDR2 is FQNEAQ (reference sequence). The CDR3 extends over 12 amino acids. V was shortened by 5 bases and J by 5 bases, with 6 bases between the two germline ends. For the CDR3, the DNA is TGTGCCAGCAGCCCCCTGACCGGGGAGCTGTTTTTT. Its translation: CASSPLTGELFF.

J is TRBJ2-2 and V is TRBV7-8; possibly TRBD1 for D (5 bases). V lost 5 bases and J lost 1, with 11 bases in between. The V gene's germline CDR1 is SGHVS and CDR2 FQNEAQ. CDR3 length: 15 amino acids. CDR3 bases: TGTGCCAGCAGCCCGCGCAGGGTGAACACCGGGGAGCTGTTTTTT. It yields the protein CASSPRRVNTGELFF.

This clone was found once. This chain joins TRBV15 and TRBJ1-6; the D gene is possibly TRBD1 (6 bases). This CDR3 spans 14 amino acids. V lost 2 bases and J lost 7, with 9 bases in between. CDR1 and CDR2 (germline): LNHNV, YYDKDF (reference sequence). DNA for the CDR3: TGTGCCACCAGCAGAACAGGGACCAATTCACCCCTCCACTTT. This translates into CATSRTGTNSPLHF.

The rearrangement uses TRBV19 and TRBJ2-7; perhaps TRBD1 as D (6 bases). This CDR3 is built from 12 residues. V lost 1 base and J lost 7, with 8 bases in between. Looked up from germline, CDR1 is LNHDA and CDR2 is SQIVND (reference sequence). This chain's CDR3 is CASSIGGGEQYF. The CDR3 nucleotides read TGTGCCAGTAGTATAGGAGGGGGAGAGCAGTACTTC.

The rearrangement links TRBV12-3 or TRBV12-4 to TRBJ1-5; D not certain. The V gene lost 4 bases and the J gene lost 4 bases, with 8 bases spanning the gap. The CDR3 runs to 13 residues. The CDR3 bases are TGTGCCAGCAGTTCAGGCAAAAATCAGCCCCAGCATTTT. Encoded protein: CASSSGKNQPQHF.

The chain employs TRBV7-2 and TRBJ2-2; D call uncertain. Trimming left V 7 bases short and J 6 bases short, with 15 bases between. The V gene's germline CDR1 is SGHTA and CDR2 FQGNSA. The CDR3 has 14 residues. The CDR3 is CASNPMFSAGELFF. For the CDR3, the DNA is TGTGCCAGCAACCCAATGTTTAGTGCCGGGGAGCTGTTTTTT.

This clone was observed a handful of times. This chain uses TRBV7-3 with TRBJ2-2; TRBD1 matches 8 bases. The V gene end was trimmed by 6 bases and the J gene end by 4 bases; junction bases not matched to a gene: 4. This CDR3 comprises 14 residues. The germline V gene encodes CDR1 SGHTA and CDR2 FQGTGA. The CDR3 DNA reads as TGTGCCAGCAGGCCGGGACAGGCCACCGGGGAGCTGTTTTTT. This encodes CASRPGQATGELFF.

CDR3 protein: CASRYSVGTGSGQPQHF. The CDR3 bases are TGTGCCAGCAGATACTCAGTAGGGACAGGGAGTGGGCAGCCCCAGCATTTT. J is TRBJ1-5 and V is TRBV28, with 9 bases matching TRBD1. V gave up 6 bases and J gave up 7 bases; unmatched junction bases: 16. Germline V lookup: CDR1 MDHEN, CDR2 SYDVKM. The CDR3 runs 17 residues.